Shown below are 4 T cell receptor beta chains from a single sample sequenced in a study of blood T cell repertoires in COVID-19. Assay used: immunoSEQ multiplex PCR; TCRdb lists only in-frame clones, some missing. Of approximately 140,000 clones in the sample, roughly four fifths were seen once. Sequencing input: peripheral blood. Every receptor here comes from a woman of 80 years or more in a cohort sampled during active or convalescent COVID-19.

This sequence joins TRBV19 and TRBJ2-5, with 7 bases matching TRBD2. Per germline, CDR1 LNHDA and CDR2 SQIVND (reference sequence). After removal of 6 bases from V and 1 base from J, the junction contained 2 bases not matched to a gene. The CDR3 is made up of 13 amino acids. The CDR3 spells CASRGGVQETQYF. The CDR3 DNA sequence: TGTGCCAGTAGGGGAGGGGTCCAAGAGACCCAGTACTTC. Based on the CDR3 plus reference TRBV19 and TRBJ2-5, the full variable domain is DGGITQSPKYLFRKEGQNVTLSCEQNLNHDAMYWYRQDPGQGLRLIYYSQIVNDFQKGDIAEGYSVSREKKESFPLTVTSAQKNPTAFYLCASRGGVQETQYFGPGTRLLVL.

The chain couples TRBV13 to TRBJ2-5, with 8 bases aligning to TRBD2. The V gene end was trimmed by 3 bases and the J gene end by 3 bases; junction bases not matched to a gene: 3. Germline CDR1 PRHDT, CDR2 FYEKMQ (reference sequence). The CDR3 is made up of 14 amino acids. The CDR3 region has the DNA TGTGCCAGCAGCTTCGGACTAGCCAAAGAGACCCAGTACTTC. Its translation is CASSFGLAKETQYF.

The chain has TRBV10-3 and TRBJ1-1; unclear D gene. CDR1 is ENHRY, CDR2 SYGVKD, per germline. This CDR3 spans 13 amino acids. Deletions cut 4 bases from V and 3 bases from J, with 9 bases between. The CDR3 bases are TGTGCCATCAGTGGTCTGGGAGACACTGAAGCTTTCTTT. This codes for CAISGLGDTEAFF.

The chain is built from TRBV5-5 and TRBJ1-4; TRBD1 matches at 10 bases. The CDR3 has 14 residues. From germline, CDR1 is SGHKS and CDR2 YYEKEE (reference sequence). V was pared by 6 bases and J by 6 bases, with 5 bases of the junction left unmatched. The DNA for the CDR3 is TGTGCCAGCAACTCGGGACAGGGGTATGAAAAACTGTTTTTT. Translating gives CASNSGQGYEKLFF.